The 10 T cell receptor delta chains in this list originate from one sample, sequenced in a study of Vδ1+ human thymocytes. Antigens for these TCRs are unknown. The study's findings and limits: In the thymus, TRG and TRD repertoires looked highly polyclonal with Gaussian CDR3 lengths.

The template was reverse-transcribed extracted RNA. Pooled V-gene forward primers with one constant-region reverse primer generated the CDR3 amplicons by multiplex PCR. TCRdb re-processed the multiplex PCR reads using CATT. The profile covers roughly 55,000 delta-chain clones, with around 15% appearing a single time and roughly 0.46% taken by the ten largest. Sequencing input: Vdelta1+ gamma-delta thymocytes from the thymus. Indicated subset: FACS-sorted CD3+ TCRalphabeta- TCRVdelta1+ TCRVdelta2- thymocytes. Receptors originate from a boy less than two years old who had congenital heart surgery.

This clone was seen a few times. The chain uses TRDV1 and TRDJ2; 10 nucleotides line up with TRDD3. This CDR3 comprises 23 residues. Per germline, CDR1 TSWWSYY and CDR2 QGS. The junction had 28 bases not matched to a gene; V was cut back by 3 bases and J by 6 bases. The DNA of the CDR3 is TGTGCTCTTGGGGATAGATCCGTTTCGGGTCGGTCCTGGGGGATATTGAGGGCAGCACAACTCTTCTTT. It specifies CALGDRSVSGRSWGILRAAQLFF.

The J gene is TRDJ1, the V gene TRDV2, with D perhaps TRDD3 (9 bases). The CDR3 is made up of 23 amino acids. CDR1 and CDR2 (germline): GEAIGNYY, EKD. V lost 2 bases and J 0 bases, leaving 36 bases between the germline ends. The CDR3 DNA sequence: TGTGCCTGTGACAACGGCGGCTTCCTACCCAAGTACTGGGGGACCAAGTACACCGATAAACTCATCTTT. It codes for CACDNGGFLPKYWGTKYTDKLIF.

This clone has only a few counts. This chain connects TRDV1 to TRDJ1; 7 bases match TRDD3. The CDR3 has 20 residues. The trim removed 5 bases at V and 2 bases at J, leaving 23 bases unmatched. Germline values: CDR1 TSWWSYY, CDR2 QGS. This chain's CDR3 is CALGPPPPRLGVSRTDKLIF. CDR3 DNA: TGTGCTCTTGGGCCACCACCCCCGCGCCTGGGGGTCTCCAGGACCGATAAACTCATCTTT.

The chain employs TRDV1 and TRDJ1; D gene ambiguous. The CDR3 has 14 residues. Germline V gene lookup returns CDR1 TSWWSYY and CDR2 QGS. V gave up 4 bases and J gave up 4 bases, with 13 bases separating them. As DNA, the CDR3 is TGTGCTCTTGGGGTAAAGACTCTGCTCGATAAACTCATCTTT. Its protein product is CALGVKTLLDKLIF.

The rearrangement joins TRDV1 to TRDJ1, with D tentatively TRDD2 or TRDD3 (6 bases each). The germline V gene encodes CDR1 TSWWSYY and CDR2 QGS. V was cut by 3 bases and J by 2 bases, with 25 bases left in between. The CDR3 totals 19 residues. DNA of the CDR3: TGTGCTCTTGGGGACGTTTCCTATCCCGGGATAGGGACTACCGATAAACTCATCTTT. Its protein product is CALGDVSYPGIGTTDKLIF.

In its sample, this clone was seen a few times. V and J are TRDV1 and TRDJ1, with 12 bases lining up with TRDD3. The CDR3 is made up of 22 amino acids. Germline assignment: CDR1 TSWWSYY and CDR2 QGS. The V gene end was trimmed by 3 bases and the J gene end by 1 base; junction bases not matched to a gene: 21. For the CDR3, the DNA is TGTGCTCTTGGGGACCCAGGGCCTGTGCCTGGGGGATACGGGAGCACCACCGATAAACTCATCTTT. Amino acids: CALGDPGPVPGGYGSTTDKLIF.

This chain connects TRDV1 to TRDJ1, with D perhaps given as TRDD2 or TRDD3 (5 bases each). The germline V gene encodes CDR1 TSWWSYY and CDR2 QGS. The CDR3 spans 15 residues. The V gene lost 5 bases and the J gene lost 8 bases, with 21 bases spanning the gap. The CDR3 loop reads CALGNPTGVGLKLIF. CDR3 DNA: TGTGCTCTTGGGAACCCTACGGGAGTGGGGCTGAAACTCATCTTT.

This clone came up a few times. The chain is built from TRDV1 and TRDJ1, with D unclear. Germline CDR1 TSWWSYY, CDR2 QGS. This CDR3 region has 13 residues. The ends were cut back, 4 bases at V and 4 bases at J, with 10 bases in the middle. This CDR3 is CALGGPPHDKLIF. DNA of the CDR3: TGTGCTCTTGGGGGACCTCCCCACGATAAACTCATCTTT.

On this clone: An end of the junction differs from the germline gene, which may be a read error. The chain joins TRDV1 to TRDJ1; either TRDD2 or TRDD3 may fit D (8 bases each). Germline V gives CDR1 TSWWSYY, CDR2 QGS. The CDR3 has 21 amino acids. The CDR3 region is CALGSGLPKEPGGPCTDKLIF. The CDR3 nucleotides read TGTGCTCTTGGGTCCGGCCTTCCTAAGGAACCTGGGGGACCGTGCACCGATAAACTCATATTT.

The V gene is TRDV1, the J gene TRDJ1, with D uncertain. V lost 4 bases and J lost 0, with 24 bases in between. The CDR3 is 19 amino acids. CDR1 and CDR2 (germline): TSWWSYY, QGS. In nucleotides, the CDR3 is TGTGCTCTTGGGGGACCGGCTACGCGTACTCAGCAATACACCGATAAACTCATCTTT. Its protein is CALGGPATRTQQYTDKLIF.